Sequencing of this T cell receptor (beta chain) was carried out in a study of blood T cell repertoires in COVID-19. The data were produced by immunoSEQ multiplex PCR, yet TCRdb's version contains in-frame clones alone and is incomplete. The table shows 200,000 to 300,000 clones, with around 89% occurring only once. V shed 3 bases and J shed 5 bases, with 13 bases lying between them. There are 14 residues in the CDR3. Germline loops: CDR1 SGHVS, CDR2 FNYEAQ. The sequence was collected from a woman aged 40 to 50 with acute or convalescent COVID-19. The sequencing sample was made of peripheral blood. This chain links TRBV7-6 with TRBJ1-1; D remains ambiguous. CDR3 region: CASSLASGGTEAFF. The CDR3 region has the DNA TGTGCCAGCAGCTTGGCAAGTGGCGGGACTGAAGCTTTCTTT.